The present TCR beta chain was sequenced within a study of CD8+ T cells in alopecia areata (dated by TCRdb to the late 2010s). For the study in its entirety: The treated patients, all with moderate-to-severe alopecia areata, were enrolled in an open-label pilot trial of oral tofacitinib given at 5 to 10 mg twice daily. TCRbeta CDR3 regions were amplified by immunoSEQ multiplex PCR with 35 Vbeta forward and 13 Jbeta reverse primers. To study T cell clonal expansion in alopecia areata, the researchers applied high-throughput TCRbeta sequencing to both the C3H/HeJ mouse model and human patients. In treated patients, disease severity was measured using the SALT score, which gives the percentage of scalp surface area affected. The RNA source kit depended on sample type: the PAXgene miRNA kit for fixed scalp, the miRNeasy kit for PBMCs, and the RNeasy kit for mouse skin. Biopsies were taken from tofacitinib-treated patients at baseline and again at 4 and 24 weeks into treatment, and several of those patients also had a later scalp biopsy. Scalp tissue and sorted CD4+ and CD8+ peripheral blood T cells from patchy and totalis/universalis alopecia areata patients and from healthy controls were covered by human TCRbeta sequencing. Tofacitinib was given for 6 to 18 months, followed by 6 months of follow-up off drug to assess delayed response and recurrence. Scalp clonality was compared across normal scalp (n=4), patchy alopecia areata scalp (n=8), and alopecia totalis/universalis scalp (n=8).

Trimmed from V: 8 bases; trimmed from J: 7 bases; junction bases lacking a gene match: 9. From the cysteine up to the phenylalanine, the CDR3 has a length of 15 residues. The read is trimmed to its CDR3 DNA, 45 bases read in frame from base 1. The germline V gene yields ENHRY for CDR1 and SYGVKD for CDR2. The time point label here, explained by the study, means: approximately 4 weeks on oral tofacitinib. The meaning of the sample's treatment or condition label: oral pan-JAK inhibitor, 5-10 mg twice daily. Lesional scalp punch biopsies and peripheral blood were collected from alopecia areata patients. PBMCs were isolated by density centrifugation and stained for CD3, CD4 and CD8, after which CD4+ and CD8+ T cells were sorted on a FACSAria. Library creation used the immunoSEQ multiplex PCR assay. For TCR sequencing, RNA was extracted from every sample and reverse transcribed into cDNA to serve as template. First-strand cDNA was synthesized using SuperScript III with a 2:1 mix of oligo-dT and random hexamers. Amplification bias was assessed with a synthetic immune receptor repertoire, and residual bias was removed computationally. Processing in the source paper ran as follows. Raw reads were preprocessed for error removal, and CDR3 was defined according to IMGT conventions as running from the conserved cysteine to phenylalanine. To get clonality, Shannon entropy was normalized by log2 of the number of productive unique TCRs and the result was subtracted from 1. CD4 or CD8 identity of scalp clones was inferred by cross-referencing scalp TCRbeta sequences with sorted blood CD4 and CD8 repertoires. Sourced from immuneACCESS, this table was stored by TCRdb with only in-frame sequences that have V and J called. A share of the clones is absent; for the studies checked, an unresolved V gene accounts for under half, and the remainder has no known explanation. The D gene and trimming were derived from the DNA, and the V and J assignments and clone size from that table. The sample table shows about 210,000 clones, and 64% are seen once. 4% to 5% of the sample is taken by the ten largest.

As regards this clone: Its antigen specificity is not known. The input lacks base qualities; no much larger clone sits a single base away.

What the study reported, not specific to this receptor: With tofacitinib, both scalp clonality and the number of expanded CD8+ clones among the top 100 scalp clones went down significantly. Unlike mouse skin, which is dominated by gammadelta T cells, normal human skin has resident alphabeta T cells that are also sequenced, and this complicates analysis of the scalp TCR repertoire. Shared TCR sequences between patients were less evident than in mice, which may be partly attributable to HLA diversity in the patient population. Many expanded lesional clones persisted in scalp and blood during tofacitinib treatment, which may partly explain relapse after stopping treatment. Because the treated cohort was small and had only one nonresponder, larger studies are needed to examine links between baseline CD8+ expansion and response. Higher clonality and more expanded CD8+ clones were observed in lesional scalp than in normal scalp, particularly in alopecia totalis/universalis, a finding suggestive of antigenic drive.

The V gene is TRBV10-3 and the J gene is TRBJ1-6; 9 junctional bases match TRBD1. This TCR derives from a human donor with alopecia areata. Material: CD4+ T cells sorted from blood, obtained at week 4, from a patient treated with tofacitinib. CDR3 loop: CAIQRETGGNSPLHF. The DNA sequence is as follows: TGTGCCATCCAAAGGGAGACAGGGGGAAATTCACCCCTCCACTTT.